A selection of T cell receptor beta chains follows, all from one sample in a study of regulatory T cells in long-lasting Graves disease. One entry per CDR3 protein results from TCRdb running MiXCR on the multiplex PCR reads. The repertoire holds 450,000 to 600,000 distinct CDR3 sequences, around an eighth seen once, with 8.5% to 10% in the top ten. This sample also appeared in a second study, on T cells in Graves' hyperthyroidism and ophthalmopathy.

The sequenced sample was peripheral blood mononuclear cells (PBMCs), obtained at new diagnosis, from a patient treated with antithyroid drugs. These receptor sequences come from a young man with Graves disease. Both conserved end residues are part of each CDR3. The D gene is left open where the match is weak. A clone size is listed for some rows: how often the clone was seen (once, few, many), or a class if it is expanded.

J: TRBJ2-7
size: many
D: -
V: TRBV3-1
CDR3: CASSQGAGALYEQYF
DNA: TGTGCCAGCAGCCAAGGGGCGGGGGCCCTCTACGAGCAGTACTTC

J: TRBJ2-2
size: many
D: TRBD1
V: TRBV12-3/TRBV12-4
CDR3: CASSKQGAGTGELFF
DNA: TGTGCCAGCAGTAAACAGGGGGCGGGCACCGGGGAGCTGTTTTTT

J: TRBJ2-5
size: many
D: TRBD1
V: TRBV11-3
CDR3: CASSTGAGKTQYF
DNA: TGTGCCAGCTCAACAGGGGCCGGCAAGACCCAGTACTTC

J: TRBJ1-5
size: many
D: -
V: TRBV19
CDR3: CASSAHWSGANQPQHF
DNA: TGTGCCAGTAGTGCCCATTGGTCAGGGGCTAATCAGCCCCAGCATTTT

J: TRBJ1-6
size: -
D: -
V: TRBV5-1
CDR3: CASSLGYRSNSPLHF
DNA: TGCGCCAGCAGCTTGGGGTACAGATCGAATTCACCCCTCCACTTT

J: TRBJ2-1
size: many
D: TRBD2
V: TRBV29-1
CDR3: CSVTLLNRGTSGSSYNEQFF
DNA: TGCAGCGTTACATTACTAAACCGAGGGACTAGCGGGAGCTCCTACAATGAGCAGTTCTTC

J: TRBJ1-5
size: -
D: -
V: TRBV15
CDR3: CATGGPNNQPQHF
DNA: TGTGCCACCGGGGGGCCGAATAATCAGCCCCAGCATTTT

J: TRBJ1-5
size: few
D: -
V: TRBV5-5
CDR3: CASSFEALPLHRSSASPQHF
DNA: TGTGCCAGCAGCTTTGAGGCTTTACCACTTCATCGATCATCAGCAAGCCCCCAGCATTTT

J: TRBJ1-1
size: many
D: TRBD1
V: TRBV12-3/TRBV12-4
CDR3: CASSPTGAPFAPEAFF
DNA: TGTGCCAGCAGTCCAACAGGGGCGCCGTTTGCCCCTGAAGCTTTCTTT

J: TRBJ2-1
size: -
D: TRBD1
V: TRBV11-1
CDR3: CASSPRQGARSNEQFF
DNA: TGTGCCAGCAGCCCGAGACAGGGGGCGCGGTCCAATGAGCAGTTCTTC

J: TRBJ2-3
size: many
D: -
V: TRBV24-1
CDR3: CATSKSGPSTDTQYF
DNA: TGTGCCACCTCGAAGAGCGGGCCTAGCACAGATACGCAGTATTTT

J: TRBJ2-3
size: many
D: -
V: TRBV11-2
CDR3: CASSSRTGTDTQYF
DNA: TGTGCCAGCAGCTCACGGACGGGCACAGATACGCAGTATTTT

J: TRBJ1-2
size: many
D: -
V: TRBV12-3/TRBV12-4
CDR3: CAGGGGRYGYTF
DNA: TGTGCCGGCGGGGGGGGACGCTATGGCTACACCTTC

J: TRBJ1-3
size: -
D: -
V: TRBV9
CDR3: CASSTRSSGNTIYF
DNA: TGTGCCAGCAGCACCCGGAGCTCTGGAAACACCATATATTTT

J: TRBJ1-4
size: few
D: TRBD1
V: TRBV6-5
CDR3: CASSSLTGINEKLFF
DNA: TGTGCCAGCAGTTCCCTGACAGGGATCAATGAAAAACTGTTTTTT

J: TRBJ2-1
size: many
D: -
V: TRBV20-1
CDR3: CSARSAGSPLVSYNEQFF
DNA: TGCAGTGCTAGATCAGCGGGTTCCCCTTTGGTCTCCTACAATGAGCAGTTCTTC

J: TRBJ1-5
size: many
D: TRBD1
V: TRBV28
CDR3: CASRTPGGSNQPQHF
DNA: TGTGCCAGCAGAACCCCAGGGGGTAGCAATCAGCCCCAGCATTTT

J: TRBJ2-7
size: many
D: TRBD1
V: TRBV20-1
CDR3: CSASRYRQGARDYEQYF
DNA: TGCAGTGCTAGCCGTTACCGGCAGGGGGCGAGAGACTACGAGCAGTACTTC

J: TRBJ1-4
size: few
D: -
V: TRBV29-1
CDR3: CSVSVGRATEKLFF
DNA: TGCAGCGTTTCGGTGGGCAGGGCCACTGAAAAACTGTTTTTT

J: TRBJ2-5
size: many
D: -
V: TRBV30
CDR3: CAWSRPGKGLKTQYF
DNA: TGTGCCTGGAGTCGACCGGGGAAGGGTTTGAAGACCCAGTACTTC

J: TRBJ2-7
size: -
D: -
V: TRBV20-1
CDR3: CSARDVVVDEQYF
DNA: TGCAGTGCTAGAGATGTGGTAGTGGACGAGCAGTACTTC

J: TRBJ2-7
size: -
D: -
V: TRBV7-2
CDR3: CASSLVGRSASEQYF
DNA: TGTGCCAGCAGCTTAGTGGGTCGCAGTGCTAGTGAGCAGTACTTC

J: TRBJ1-6
size: many
D: TRBD1
V: TRBV12-3/TRBV12-4
CDR3: CASSLDGTANSPLHF
DNA: TGTGCCAGCAGTTTAGATGGGACAGCTAATTCACCCCTCCACTTT

J: TRBJ2-3
size: many
D: -
V: TRBV20-1
CDR3: CSASPAEFTDTQYF
DNA: TGCAGTGCTAGTCCGGCGGAATTCACAGATACGCAGTATTTT

J: TRBJ1-1
size: many
D: -
V: TRBV27
CDR3: CASSRPGKRTFF
DNA: TGTGCCAGCAGTCGCCCGGGGAAGAGAACTTTCTTT

J: TRBJ2-5
size: few
D: TRBD2
V: TRBV15
CDR3: CATSGGLAGGPGETQYF
DNA: TGTGCCACCAGCGGAGGACTAGCGGGAGGGCCCGGAGAGACCCAGTACTTC

J: TRBJ2-7
size: many
D: -
V: TRBV19
CDR3: CASTTRDEQYF
DNA: TGTGCCAGTACGACCCGAGACGAGCAGTACTTC

J: TRBJ2-7
size: many
D: -
V: TRBV20-1
CDR3: CSARDPSSGGYEQYF
DNA: TGCAGTGCTAGAGACCCCAGTTCCGGCGGCTACGAGCAGTACTTC